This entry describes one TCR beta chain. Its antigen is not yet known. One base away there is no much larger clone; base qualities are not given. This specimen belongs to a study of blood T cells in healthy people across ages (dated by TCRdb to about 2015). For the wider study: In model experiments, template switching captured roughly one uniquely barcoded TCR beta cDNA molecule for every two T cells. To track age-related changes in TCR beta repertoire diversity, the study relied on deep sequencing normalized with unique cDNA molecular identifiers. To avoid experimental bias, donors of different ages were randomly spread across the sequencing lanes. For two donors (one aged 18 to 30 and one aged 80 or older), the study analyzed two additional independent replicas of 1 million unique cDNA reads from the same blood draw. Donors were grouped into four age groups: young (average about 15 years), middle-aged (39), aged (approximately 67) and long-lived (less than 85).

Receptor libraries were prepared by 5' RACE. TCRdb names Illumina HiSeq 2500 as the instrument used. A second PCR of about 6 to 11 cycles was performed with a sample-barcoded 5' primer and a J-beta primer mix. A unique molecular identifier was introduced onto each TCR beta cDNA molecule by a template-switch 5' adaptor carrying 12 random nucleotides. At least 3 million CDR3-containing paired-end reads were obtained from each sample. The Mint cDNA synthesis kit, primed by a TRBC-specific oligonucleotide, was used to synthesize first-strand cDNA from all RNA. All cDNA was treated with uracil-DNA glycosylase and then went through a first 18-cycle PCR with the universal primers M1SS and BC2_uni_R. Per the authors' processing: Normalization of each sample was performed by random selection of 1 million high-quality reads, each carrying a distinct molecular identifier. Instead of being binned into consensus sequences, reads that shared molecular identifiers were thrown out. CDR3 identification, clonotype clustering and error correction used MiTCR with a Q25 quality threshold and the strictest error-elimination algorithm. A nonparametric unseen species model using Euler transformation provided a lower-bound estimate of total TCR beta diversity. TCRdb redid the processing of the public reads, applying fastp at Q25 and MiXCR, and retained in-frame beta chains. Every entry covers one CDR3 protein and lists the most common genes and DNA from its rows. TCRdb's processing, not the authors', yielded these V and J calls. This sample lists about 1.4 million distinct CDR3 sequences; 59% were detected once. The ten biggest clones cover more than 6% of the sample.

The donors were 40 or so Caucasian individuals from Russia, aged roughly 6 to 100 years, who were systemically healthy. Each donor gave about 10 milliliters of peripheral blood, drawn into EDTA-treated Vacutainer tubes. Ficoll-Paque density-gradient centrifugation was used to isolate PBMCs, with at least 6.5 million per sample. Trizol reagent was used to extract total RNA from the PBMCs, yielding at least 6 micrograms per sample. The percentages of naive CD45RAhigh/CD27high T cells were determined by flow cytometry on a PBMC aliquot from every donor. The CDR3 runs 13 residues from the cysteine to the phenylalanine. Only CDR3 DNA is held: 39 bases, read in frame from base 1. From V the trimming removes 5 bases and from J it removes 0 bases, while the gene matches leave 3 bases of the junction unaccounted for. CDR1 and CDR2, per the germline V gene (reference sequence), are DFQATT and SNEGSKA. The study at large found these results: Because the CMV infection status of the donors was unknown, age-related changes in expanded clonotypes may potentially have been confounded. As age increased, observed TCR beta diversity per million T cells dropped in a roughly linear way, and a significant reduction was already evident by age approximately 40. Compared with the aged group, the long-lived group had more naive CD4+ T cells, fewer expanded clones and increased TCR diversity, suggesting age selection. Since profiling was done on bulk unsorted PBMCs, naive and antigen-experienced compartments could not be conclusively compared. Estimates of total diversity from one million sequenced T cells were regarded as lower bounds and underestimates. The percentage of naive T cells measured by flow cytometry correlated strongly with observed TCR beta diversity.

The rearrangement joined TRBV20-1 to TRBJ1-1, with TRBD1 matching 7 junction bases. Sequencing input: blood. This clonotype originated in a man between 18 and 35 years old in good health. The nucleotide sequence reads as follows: TGCAGTGCTCCCGGGACAGTGAACACTGAAGCTTTCTTT. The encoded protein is CSAPGTVNTEAFF.